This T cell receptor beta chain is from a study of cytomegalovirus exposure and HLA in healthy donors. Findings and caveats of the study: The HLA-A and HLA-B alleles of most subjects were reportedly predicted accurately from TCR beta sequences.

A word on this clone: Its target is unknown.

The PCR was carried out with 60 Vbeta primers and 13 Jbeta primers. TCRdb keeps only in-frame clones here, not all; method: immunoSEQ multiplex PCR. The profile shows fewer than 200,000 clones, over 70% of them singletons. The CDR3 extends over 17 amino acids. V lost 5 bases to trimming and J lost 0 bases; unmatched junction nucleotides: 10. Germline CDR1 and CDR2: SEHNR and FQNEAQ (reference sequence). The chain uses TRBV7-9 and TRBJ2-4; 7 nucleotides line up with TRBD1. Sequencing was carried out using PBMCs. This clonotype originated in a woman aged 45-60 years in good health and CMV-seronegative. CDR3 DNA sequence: TGTGCCAGCAGCCCCCGGGACAGCAGCCTAGCCAAAAACATTCAGTACTTC. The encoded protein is CASSPRDSSLAKNIQYF.